Many counts were recorded for the clone carrying this T cell receptor (beta chain). Its specificity is not known. Via MiXCR, TCRdb re-called the RT-PCR reads, giving one row per CDR3 protein. The sample carries around 570,000 distinct CDR3 sequences, approximately 7.6% recorded once. The data originate from a study of response to subunit inactivated influenza vaccine. Findings and limits, study-wide: After each seasonal influenza vaccination, few new T cells are recruited, the authors suggested.

This CDR3 contains 15 residues. Per germline, CDR1 SGHRS and CDR2 YFSETQ. V trimming: 5 bases; J trimming: 0 bases; junction bases outside the gene matches: 5. The receptor's source is a man aged 45 to 75 who received an inactivated influenza vaccine. Source: PBMCs from blood, taken less than 30 months after vaccination. The chain recombines TRBV5-1 with TRBJ2-1; TRBD2 aligns across 7 bases. DNA for the CDR3: TGCGCCAGCAGATGGGACTACAGCTCCTACAATGAGCAGTTCTTC. Translation gives CASRWDYSSYNEQFF.